Following are 14 T cell receptor beta chains from one sample sequenced in a study of Ad26.COV2.S vaccination and SARS-CoV-2 variants. Sequencing was performed with immunoSEQ multiplex PCR; in TCRdb, only in-frame clones are kept and a portion is missing. The data show about 410,000 clones, with approximately 91% seen just once and 1.5% to 2% held by the top ten. Treatment specified: over 15 received Ad26.COV2.S at low or high dose, single or two shots; about 5 received placebo; per-sample allocation not given. Samples were taken on day 63 after the first vaccine or placebo injection. The sequencing here drew on peripheral blood, taken in a trial of Ad26.COV2.S vaccine versus placebo. The receptors stem from a person aged 18-60 years who received the Ad26.COV2.S COVID-19 vaccine or a placebo.

The chain combines TRBV7-3 with TRBJ2-1; D call uncertain. From germline, CDR1 is SGHTA and CDR2 FQGTGA. V was shortened by 0 bases and J by 4 bases, with 13 bases between the two germline ends. The CDR3 extends over 16 amino acids. CDR3 coding DNA: TGTGCCAGCAGCTTAACCCCGAGATTGAGGTACAATGAGCAGTTCTTC. It codes for CASSLTPRLRYNEQFF. The complete variable domain, with remaining parts taken from reference TRBV7-3 and TRBJ2-1, reads GAGVSQTPSNKVTEKGKYVELRCDPISGHTALYWYRQSLGQGPEFLIYFQGTGAADDSGLPNDRFFAVRPEGSVSTLKIQRTERGDSAVYLCASSLTPRLRYNEQFFGPGTRLTVL.

The chain couples TRBV4-2 to TRBJ2-7; TRBD2 agrees at 8 bases. J gave up 6 bases and V 0 bases, and 10 bases lay outside the gene matches. The germline gives CDR1 LGHNA, CDR2 YNFKEQ. This CDR3 is built from 16 residues. The CDR3 region is CASSQETTGGPGEQYF. CDR3 DNA: TGTGCCAGCAGCCAAGAGACAACGGGAGGGCCGGGCGAGCAGTACTTC.

A few counts support this clone. The chain is built from TRBV28 and TRBJ2-1; 7 positions match TRBD1. This CDR3 spans 17 amino acids. J lost 2 bases, V lost 3 bases, and 10 bases had no gene match. Germline CDR1 is MDHEN and CDR2 is SYDVKM. In DNA form, the CDR3 reads TGTGCCAGCAGTTTGGGGACCGGGACAGCCCCCTACAATGAGCAGTTCTTC. Protein product: CASSLGTGTAPYNEQFF.

V is TRBV28 and J is TRBJ1-4; 7 bases are a match to TRBD1. V was clipped by 7 bases and J by 4 bases; unmatched bases: 6. CDR3 length: 14 residues. Germline V gives CDR1 MDHEN, CDR2 SYDVKM. CDR3 nucleotide sequence: TGTGCCAGCACACTCGGGACAGATAATGAAAAACTGTTTTTT. Protein product: CASTLGTDNEKLFF.

The chain carries TRBV14 and TRBJ2-7, with D possibly being TRBD1 or TRBD2 (6 bases each). In germline, CDR1 is SGHDN, CDR2 FVKESK. The CDR3 is made up of 14 amino acids. V was shortened by 3 bases and J by 4 bases, with 13 bases between the two germline ends. As DNA, the CDR3 is TGTGCCAGCAGCCACTTAAGGGGGGTGTACGAGCAGTACTTC. It codes for CASSHLRGVYEQYF.

This chain uses TRBV10-3 with TRBJ2-1, with 8 bases lining up with TRBD2. This CDR3 comprises 13 residues. In germline, CDR1 is ENHRY, CDR2 SYGVKD. V lost 10 bases, J lost 6 bases, and 8 bases stayed unmatched. The CDR3 DNA follows: TGTGCCACCGGGGGGGGACGCAGCAATGAGCAGTTCTTC. This codes for CATGGGRSNEQFF.

The rearrangement uses TRBV7-3 and TRBJ1-6; D is uncertain. Trimming cost V 3 bases and J 8 bases, with 8 bases left between them. The CDR3 is 13 residues long. Germline V gene lookup returns CDR1 SGHTA and CDR2 FQGTGA. In DNA form, the CDR3 reads TGTGCCAGCAGCTTCGGGTCCCATTCACCCCTCCACTTT. Its protein product is CASSFGSHSPLHF.

The chain links TRBV19 to TRBJ1-1; no firm D call. The CDR3 is made up of 14 amino acids. Germline lookup yields CDR1 LNHDA and CDR2 SQIVND (reference sequence). V was cut by 7 bases and J by 1 base, with 13 bases left in between. CDR3 loop: CASNLGLQNTEAFF. CDR3 coding DNA: TGTGCCAGTAACCTTGGGCTGCAGAACACTGAAGCTTTCTTT.

This clone was seen only a few times. The V call is TRBV11-2, the J call TRBJ2-7, with D perhaps matching TRBD2 (5 bases). The CDR3 spans 13 residues. The germline V gene encodes CDR1 SGHAT and CDR2 FQNNGV. V was shortened by 2 bases and J by 4 bases, with 9 bases between the two germline ends. Here the CDR3 DNA reads TGTGCCAGCAGCTTACCACTAGGATACGAGCAGTACTTC. Encoded protein: CASSLPLGYEQYF.

The chain uses TRBV6-1 and TRBJ1-2; 7 bases map to TRBD1. This CDR3 region has 15 residues. Germline CDR1 is MNHNS and CDR2 is SASEGT. The trim removed 0 bases at V and 6 bases at J, leaving 7 bases unmatched. The CDR3 DNA reads as TGTGCCAGCAGTGAAGCGATAAGACAGGGACATGGCTACACCTTC. Protein: CASSEAIRQGHGYTF.

The V call is TRBV28, the J call TRBJ1-1, with D unresolved. Deletions cut 6 bases from V and 0 bases from J, with 8 bases between. CDR3 length: 13 amino acids. Germline CDR1 reads MDHEN; CDR2 reads SYDVKM. DNA of the CDR3: TGTGCCAGCAGACCCACAGTGAACACTGAAGCTTTCTTT. Encoded protein: CASRPTVNTEAFF.

The rearrangement joins TRBV24-1 to TRBJ2-5; D gene uncertain. V gave up 3 bases and J gave up 4 bases, with 14 bases separating them. The germline gives CDR1 KGHDR, CDR2 SFDVKD. The CDR3 extends over 15 amino acids. The CDR3 loop is CATSDPSPSLETQYF. The CDR3, as DNA: TGTGCCACCAGTGATCCATCCCCCTCTTTAGAGACCCAGTACTTC.

This chain connects TRBV12-3 or TRBV12-4 to TRBJ2-3; TRBD2 aligns across 14 bases. The CDR3 is 13 residues long. V shed 6 bases and J 8 bases; nucleotides not matched to a gene: 1. The CDR3: CASRTSGRGTQYF. In DNA form, the CDR3 reads TGTGCCAGCAGGACTAGCGGGAGGGGTACGCAGTATTTT.

The V gene is TRBV5-6, the J gene TRBJ1-1; 8 bases are shared with TRBD1. The CDR3 consists of 15 residues. The V segment lost 0 bases and the J segment 1 base; nucleotides outside the gene matches: 2. In germline, CDR1 is SGHDT, CDR2 YYEEEE. The CDR3 DNA reads TGTGCCAGCAGCTTGGTTGACAGGGGGAACACTGAAGCTTTCTTT. Its protein product is CASSLVDRGNTEAFF.